These T cell receptor beta chains were read from a single sample in a study of blood T cell repertoires in COVID-19. Profiled with immunoSEQ multiplex PCR; TCRdb holds only in-frame clones, not every one. The table lists about 160,000 clones, just over 85% of them singletons, with approximately 7% in the top ten. The specimen was peripheral blood. The receptors here all came from a man aged 50 to 60 with active or convalescent COVID-19. The CDR3 runs from the conserved cysteine through the conserved F or W. The D gene is left open where the match is weak. Clone size is stated in some rows and not others, as once, few, many or a class when expanded.

CDR3 protein	CDR3 DNA	D gene	J gene	V gene	clone size
CASSYYSTGAGNTIYF	TGTGCCAGCAGTTACTACAGCACAGGGGCTGGAAACACCATATATTTT	TRBD1	TRBJ1-3	TRBV6-5	.
CASSLLAGGTYNEQFF	TGCGCCAGCAGCTTACTAGCGGGGGGAACTTACAATGAGCAGTTCTTC	TRBD2	TRBJ2-1	TRBV5-1	.
CASSPSVVNTEAFF	TGTGCCAGCAGCCCCTCGGTTGTTAACACTGAAGCTTTCTTT	.	TRBJ1-1	TRBV3-1/TRBV3-2	few
CASSLTRVGNTIYF	TGTGCCAGCAGCTTAACCAGGGTTGGAAACACCATATATTTT	.	TRBJ1-3	TRBV11-2	few
CATSPDRGYGYTF	TGTGCCACCAGCCCCGACAGGGGCTATGGCTACACCTTC	TRBD1	TRBJ1-2	TRBV15	few
CASSLQSGTNTGELFF	TGTGCCAGCAGCTTACAGAGCGGGACCAACACCGGGGAGCTGTTTTTT	TRBD2	TRBJ2-2	TRBV7-6	.
CASTPTPFRGSNSPLHF	TGTGCCAGTACCCCAACCCCTTTCAGGGGGTCAAATTCACCCCTCCACTTT	TRBD1	TRBJ1-6	TRBV19	.
CATSEELGTEAFF	TGTGCCACCAGTGAAGAACTTGGCACTGAAGCTTTCTTT	.	TRBJ1-1	TRBV24-1	.
CAWILRRVGPNTGELFF	TGTGCCTGGATCCTCCGCAGGGTGGGTCCGAACACCGGGGAGCTGTTTTTT	.	TRBJ2-2	TRBV30	.
CASRPGTGNYGYTF	TGTGCCAGCAGGCCCGGGACAGGGAACTATGGCTACACCTTC	TRBD1	TRBJ1-2	TRBV6-5	once
CASSSDYRGLAGSEQFF	TGTGCTAGCAGCTCTGACTATCGAGGACTAGCGGGAAGTGAGCAGTTCTTC	TRBD2	TRBJ2-1	TRBV7-7	.
CASSSSRGSYGYTF	TGTGCCAGCAGTTCGTCAAGGGGAAGCTATGGCTACACCTTC	.	TRBJ1-2	TRBV6-2/TRBV6-3	.
CASSTTPIPYNEQFF	TGTGCCAGCAGCACGACTCCGATCCCCTACAATGAGCAGTTCTTC	.	TRBJ2-1	TRBV7-2	.
CAISTAGQGAEYGGYTF	TGTGCCATCAGTACAGCGGGACAGGGGGCGGAATATGGTGGCTACACCTTC	TRBD1	TRBJ1-2	TRBV10-3	.
CATSSNRLDYEQYF	TGTGCCACCAGCAGTAACAGGCTGGACTACGAGCAGTACTTC	.	TRBJ2-7	TRBV15	.
CASSPLTGRNTEAFF	TGTGCCAGCAGTCCACTGACAGGGCGGAACACTGAAGCTTTCTTT	TRBD1	TRBJ1-1	TRBV2	few
CASSLDWNSPLHF	TGTGCCAGCAGCTTGGACTGGAATTCACCCCTCCACTTT	.	TRBJ1-6	TRBV5-6	.
CASSIEGQRQPQHF	TGTGCCAGTAGTATTGAGGGTCAGAGACAGCCCCAGCATTTT	.	TRBJ1-5	TRBV19	.
CASSKSSGGGDEQFF	TGTGCCAGCAGTAAGTCGAGCGGGGGAGGCGATGAGCAGTTCTTC	TRBD2	TRBJ2-1	TRBV11-3	.
CASSVGQGLGSNQPQHF	TGTGCCAGCAGTGTGGGACAGGGATTGGGTAGCAATCAGCCCCAGCATTTT	TRBD1	TRBJ1-5	TRBV2	.
CASRTGGNQPQHF	TGTGCCAGCAGGACCGGGGGGAATCAGCCCCAGCATTTT	.	TRBJ1-5	TRBV12-3/TRBV12-4	.
CASSLYSTSGRDQETQYF	TGTGCCAGCAGCTTATATTCGACTAGCGGGCGAGACCAAGAGACCCAGTACTTC	TRBD2	TRBJ2-5	TRBV11-2	.
CASSLLGGTSGVPGELFF	TGTGCCAGCAGCTTGTTAGGGGGCACAAGTGGAGTCCCCGGGGAGCTGTTTTTT	TRBD1	TRBJ2-2	TRBV5-4	.
CASSQDRGSGVGWETQYF	TGTGCCAGCAGCCAAGATCGAGGTAGCGGGGTTGGGTGGGAGACCCAGTACTTC	TRBD2	TRBJ2-5	TRBV4-2	.
CASSPPGHAAGYTF	TGTGCCAGCAGTCCTCCGGGACACGCAGCGGGCTACACCTTC	.	TRBJ1-2	TRBV6-5	.
CASSVDVGGPGEQFF	TGTGCCAGCAGCGTAGATGTGGGGGGGCCGGGTGAGCAGTTCTTC	.	TRBJ2-1	TRBV9	.
CASSSPDGRPKNIQYF	TGTGCCAGCAGCAGCCCTGACGGGAGGCCCAAAAACATTCAGTACTTC	TRBD2	TRBJ2-4	TRBV28	.
CASSFGGGGRNEQFF	TGTGCCAGCAGTTTTGGCGGGGGCGGCCGCAATGAGCAGTTCTTC	.	TRBJ2-1	TRBV27	.
CASSLGRDRAGNQPQHF	TGTGCCAGTAGCCTGGGCCGGGACAGGGCCGGCAATCAGCCCCAGCATTTT	TRBD1	TRBJ1-5	TRBV19	.
CASSHTGGADNSPLHF	TGTGCCAGTAGCCACACAGGGGGTGCCGATAATTCACCCCTCCACTTT	TRBD1	TRBJ1-6	TRBV19	.
CASSYSGQGSGNTIYF	TGTGCCAGCAGTTACTCAGGACAGGGTTCTGGAAACACCATATATTTT	TRBD1	TRBJ1-3	TRBV6-5	.
CASSIFIGDSAGANVLTF	TGTGCCAGCTCCATATTTATAGGGGATTCCGCTGGGGCCAACGTCCTGACTTTC	.	TRBJ2-6	TRBV19	.
CASSEGLVGTDTQYF	TGTGCCAGCAGTGAGGGCCTTGTTGGCACAGATACGCAGTATTTT	.	TRBJ2-3	TRBV25-1	.
CASSSPTSGRMPSYNEQFF	TGTGCCAGCAGCTCGCCGACTAGCGGGAGAATGCCCTCCTACAATGAGCAGTTCTTC	TRBD2	TRBJ2-1	TRBV7-9	.
CASSQESVAGPYGYTF	TGCGCCAGCAGCCAAGAAAGTGTCGCGGGACCGTATGGCTACACCTTC	.	TRBJ1-2	TRBV4-3	.
CSASGGRRDEQFF	TGCAGTGCTAGTGGGGGGCGCCGGGATGAGCAGTTCTTC	.	TRBJ2-1	TRBV20-1	.
CASSPPGQTSNEQFF	TGTGCCAGCAGTCCCCCGGGACAAACGTCCAATGAGCAGTTCTTC	.	TRBJ2-1	TRBV28	.
CASSLSGTAQGTQYF	TGTGCCAGCAGCCTTAGTGGTACAGCCCAGGGGACCCAGTACTTC	.	TRBJ2-5	TRBV7-2	.
CASSEAGTGGNEAFF	TGTGCCAGCAGTGAAGCCGGGACAGGGGGAAATGAAGCTTTCTTT	TRBD1	TRBJ1-1	TRBV6-1	.
CASSKREGYEQYF	TGTGCCAGTTCGAAGAGGGAGGGCTACGAGCAGTACTTC	TRBD2	TRBJ2-7	TRBV27	.
CASRRRWTSTDTQYF	TGTGCCAGCAGACGACGGTGGACTAGCACAGATACGCAGTATTTT	.	TRBJ2-3	TRBV2	.